Listed below are T cell receptor beta chains from one sample, sequenced in a study of post-analysis software for immune sequencing data. In TCRdb, the PCR reads were re-called with MiXCR into one record per CDR3 protein. This sample has about 190,000 distinct CDR3 sequences, with 25% to 35% found just once. The source material was blood. The receptor source for this set is a girl under 18 with multiple sclerosis. The CDR3 runs from the conserved cysteine through the conserved F or W. Fields, in order: J gene, V gene, D gene, clone size, CDR3 protein, CDR3 DNA. D genes are given only for firm matches. Size values are once, few and many counts, or a class for expanded clones, and some rows have none.

TRBJ2-7,TRBV12-3/TRBV12-4,NA,few,CASRDWTRDNEQYF,TGTGCCAGCAGGGACTGGACTAGGGACAATGAGCAGTACTTC
TRBJ2-5,TRBV11-2,NA,many,CASSPRGLQETQYF,TGTGCCAGCAGCCCGAGGGGCCTCCAAGAGACCCAGTACTTC
TRBJ2-5,TRBV12-3/TRBV12-4,TRBD2,NA,CASSWTSRQQETQYF,TGTGCCAGCAGTTGGACTAGCCGTCAACAAGAGACCCAGTACTTC
TRBJ2-7,TRBV29-1,TRBD2,NA,CSARLGGRYEQYF,TGCAGCGCGAGATTGGGCGGGAGGTATGAGCAGTACTTC
TRBJ2-3,TRBV20-1,NA,many,CSASGGLDTQYF,TGCAGTGCTAGCGGGGGGCTGGATACGCAGTATTTT
TRBJ1-5,TRBV10-3,NA,few,CAISETGSNQPQHF,TGTGCCATCAGTGAGACCGGTAGCAATCAGCCCCAGCATTTT
TRBJ1-6,TRBV3-1,NA,few,CASSQDVANSPLHF,TGTGCCAGCAGCCAAGATGTCGCAAATTCACCCCTCCACTTT
TRBJ2-3,TRBV29-1,NA,many,CSVELLARADTQYF,TGCAGCGTTGAACTTCTAGCCAGGGCAGATACGCAGTATTTT
TRBJ1-5,TRBV5-1,NA,NA,CASSLYGNQPQHF,TGCGCCAGCAGCTTGTATGGCAATCAGCCCCAGCATTTT
TRBJ1-1,TRBV7-9,NA,NA,CAGSLVVGQEAFF,TGTGCCGGCAGCTTAGTGGTTGGGCAGGAAGCTTTCTTT
TRBJ2-1,TRBV9,TRBD2,few,CASSVQSTSGGRGEQFF,TGTGCCAGCAGCGTCCAATCGACTAGCGGGGGGCGCGGTGAGCAGTTCTTC
TRBJ2-1,TRBV9,TRBD2,NA,CASSDRIAGGQFF,TGTGCCAGCAGCGACCGGATAGCGGGAGGGCAGTTCTTC
TRBJ2-7,TRBV29-1,NA,many,CSVVGAAGNEQYF,TGCAGCGTTGTTGGGGCAGCCGGGAACGAGCAGTACTTC
TRBJ1-2,TRBV5-1,TRBD1,NA,CASSAGQGPNYGYTF,TGCGCCAGCAGCGCGGGACAGGGCCCTAACTATGGCTACACCTTC
TRBJ1-5,TRBV7-2,TRBD1,NA,CASSFRQGSVQPQHF,TGTGCCAGCAGCTTCCGACAGGGTTCGGTCCAGCCCCAGCATTTT
TRBJ2-5,TRBV6-5,NA,many,CASSPSSAPEETQYF,TGTGCCAGCAGCCCCTCTAGCGCCCCCGAAGAGACCCAGTACTTC
TRBJ2-3,TRBV7-3,TRBD2,many,CASSRAGGEQYF,TGTGCCAGCAGTCGAGCGGGGGGGGAGCAGTATTTT
TRBJ2-3,TRBV20-1,NA,NA,CSAPQDTQYF,TGCAGTGCCCCCCAGGATACGCAGTATTTT
TRBJ2-7,TRBV20-1,NA,NA,CSAHIAATSSYGQYF,TGCAGTGCTCATATAGCGGCAACCAGCTCCTACGGGCAGTACTTC
TRBJ2-3,TRBV5-6,TRBD2,few,CASSLLGGGADTQYF,TGTGCCAGCAGCTTATTAGGTGGGGGGGCAGATACGCAGTATTTT
TRBJ1-1,TRBV7-8,NA,NA,CASSSGLRMNTEAFF,TGTGCCAGCAGCTCAGGGCTTCGCATGAACACTGAAGCTTTCTTT
TRBJ2-3,TRBV5-1,TRBD1,many,CASSPWEQGTTDTQYF,TGCGCCAGCAGCCCGTGGGAACAGGGGACGACAGATACGCAGTATTTT
TRBJ1-1,TRBV15,NA,many,CATTQGRSAHEAFF,TGTGCCACCACCCAGGGTAGGTCAGCCCATGAAGCTTTCTTT
TRBJ2-4,TRBV7-8,NA,NA,CASSLARRGKNIQYF,TGTGCCAGCAGCTTGGCTAGGAGGGGGAAAAACATTCAGTACTTC